Below, one TCR beta chain is given with its context. The antigen is undetermined. This sample is part of a study of cytomegalovirus exposure and HLA in healthy donors. About the research overall: There were around 100 million unique TCR beta sequences, drawn from 200 million or so T cells, in an earlier analysis.

This PCR relied on a set of 60 Vbeta primers and 13 Jbeta primers. TCRdb's copy holds only in-frame clones and misses some; the assay was immunoSEQ multiplex PCR. Of around 41,000 clones in the sample, around 68% were seen once. CDR1 SGDLS and CDR2 YYNGEE come from the germline V gene. The V and J ends lost 0 bases and 3 bases, in that order; junction bases with no gene match: 5. The CDR3 extends over 15 amino acids. General study points: A list of roughly 160 TCR beta chains associated with cytomegalovirus was given. Earlier results showed most TCR beta V segments being productive about 90% or about 30% of the time. Later analysis suggested links between common viral pathogens and several top significant clusters.

This clonotype originated in a man between 35 and 55 years old in good health and CMV-seronegative. Sequencing was done on a sample of PBMCs. This sequence joins TRBV9 and TRBJ2-5; 7 bases align to TRBD2. DNA of the CDR3: TGTGCCAGCAGCGTAGCAAGCGGGATAGAAGAGACCCAGTACTTC. Its translation: CASSVASGIEETQYF.